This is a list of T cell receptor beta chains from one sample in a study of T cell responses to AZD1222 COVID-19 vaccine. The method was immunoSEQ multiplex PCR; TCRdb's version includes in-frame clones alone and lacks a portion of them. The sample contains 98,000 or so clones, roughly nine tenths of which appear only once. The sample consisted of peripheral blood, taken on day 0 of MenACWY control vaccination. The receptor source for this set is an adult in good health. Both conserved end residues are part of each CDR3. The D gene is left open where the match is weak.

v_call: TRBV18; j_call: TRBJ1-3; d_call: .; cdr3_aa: CASSPMSRSGNTIYF; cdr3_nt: TGTGCCAGCTCACCAATGTCCCGCTCTGGAAACACCATATATTTT
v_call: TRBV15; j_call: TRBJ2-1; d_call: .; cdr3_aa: CATSRPGSLGNEQFF; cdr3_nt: TGTGCCACCAGCAGGCCCGGGTCTCTCGGTAATGAGCAGTTCTTC
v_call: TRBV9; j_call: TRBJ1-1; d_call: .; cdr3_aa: CASSVAPEGTEAFF; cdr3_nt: TGTGCCAGCAGCGTAGCTCCGGAGGGGACTGAAGCTTTCTTT
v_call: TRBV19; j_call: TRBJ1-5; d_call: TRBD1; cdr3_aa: CASRGQGGQQPQHF; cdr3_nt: TGTGCCAGTAGAGGACAGGGCGGTCAGCAGCCCCAGCATTTT
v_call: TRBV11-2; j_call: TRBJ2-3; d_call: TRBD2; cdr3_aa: CASSKHDSGGASTDTQYF; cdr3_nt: TGTGCCAGCAGCAAACATGATAGCGGGGGAGCTAGCACAGATACGCAGTATTTT
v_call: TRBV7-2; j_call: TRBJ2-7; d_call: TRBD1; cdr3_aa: CASSPFEGAEAYEQYF; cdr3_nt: TGTGCCAGCAGCCCGTTTGAGGGGGCGGAAGCCTACGAGCAGTACTTC
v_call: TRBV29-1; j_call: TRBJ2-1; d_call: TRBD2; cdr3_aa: CSVDTSGGPQFF; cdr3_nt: TGCAGCGTTGATACTAGCGGGGGGCCGCAGTTCTTC
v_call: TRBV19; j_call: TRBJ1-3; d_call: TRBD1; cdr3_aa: CADRQGIPGNTIYF; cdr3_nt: TGTGCCGACAGACAGGGTATACCTGGAAACACCATATATTTT
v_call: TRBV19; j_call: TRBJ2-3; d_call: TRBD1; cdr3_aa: CASSIVRDRRTDTQYF; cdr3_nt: TGTGCCAGTAGTATAGTGCGGGACAGGCGGACAGATACGCAGTATTTT
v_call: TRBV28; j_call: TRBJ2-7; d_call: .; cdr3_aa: CASRAELYEQYF; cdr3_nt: TGTGCCAGCAGGGCAGAGCTCTACGAGCAGTACTTC
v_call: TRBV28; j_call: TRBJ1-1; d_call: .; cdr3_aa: CASSLQGTEAFF; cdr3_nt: TGTGCCAGCAGTTTACAGGGTACTGAAGCTTTCTTT
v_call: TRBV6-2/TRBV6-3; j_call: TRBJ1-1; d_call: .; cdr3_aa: CASSYALNTEAFF; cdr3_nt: TGTGCCAGCAGTTATGCCCTGAACACTGAAGCTTTCTTT
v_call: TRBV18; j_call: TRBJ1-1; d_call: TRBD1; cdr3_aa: CASSRDRGPVEAFF; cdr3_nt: TGTGCCAGCTCACGTGACAGGGGGCCGGTTGAAGCTTTCTTT
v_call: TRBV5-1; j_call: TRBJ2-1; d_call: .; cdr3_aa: CASSLEAGTSYNEQFF; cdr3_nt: TGCGCCAGCAGCTTGGAGGCGGGGACCTCCTACAATGAGCAGTTCTTC